These T cell receptor beta chains were read from a single sample in a study of cytomegalovirus exposure and HLA in healthy donors. Using immunoSEQ multiplex PCR, the repertoire was profiled, and TCRdb retains in-frame clones only, with some absent. Of tens of thousands of clones listed, 75% to 80% are singletons. Sample: PBMCs. These receptors all come from a woman in her thirties or forties in good health and CMV-seropositive. CDR3s include the opening cysteine and the closing phenylalanine or tryptophan. D genes are given only for firm matches. A clone size is listed for some rows: how often the clone was seen (once, few, many), or a class if it is expanded.

j_call v_call d_call clone_size cdr3_nt cdr3_aa
TRBJ2-1 TRBV28 TRBD1 NA TGTGCCAGCAGGAAGGACAGGCCGTACAATGAGCAGTTCTTC CASRKDRPYNEQFF
TRBJ2-1 TRBV5-1 TRBD2 NA TGCGCCAGCAGCTTATCACCGGGAGGACCAAATGAGCAGTTCTTC CASSLSPGGPNEQFF
TRBJ2-1 TRBV7-3 TRBD2 NA TGTGCCAGCAGCCCCTCTAGCGGGTACAATGAGCAGTTCTTC CASSPSSGYNEQFF
TRBJ2-1 TRBV7-2 TRBD2 NA TGTGCCAGCAGCTTAAGGCTAGCGGGAGCAAATGAGCAGTTCTTC CASSLRLAGANEQFF
TRBJ2-1 TRBV27 TRBD2 NA TGTGCCAGCAGTCCCCTTTTGGGACTAGGGAATGAGCAGTTCTTC CASSPLLGLGNEQFF
TRBJ2-2 TRBV4-2 NA NA TGTGCCAGCAGCCAAGTGGGGAGACTACCGAACACCGGGGAGCTGTTTTTT CASSQVGRLPNTGELFF
TRBJ1-1 TRBV7-2 NA NA TGTGCCAGCAGCTTAGTATGGGAGCTGAACACTGAAGCTTTCTTT CASSLVWELNTEAFF
TRBJ2-3 TRBV7-3 NA many TGTGCCAGCAGCTTGGGCGGGATCACAGATACGCAGTATTTT CASSLGGITDTQYF
TRBJ1-4 TRBV9 TRBD1 NA TGTGCCAGCAGCGGTCGGGGGGGACAGATCGGTGAAAAACTGTTTTTT CASSGRGGQIGEKLFF
TRBJ1-1 TRBV18 NA NA TGTGCCAGCTCAGAGACCCAGGAACACACTGAAGCTTTCTTT CASSETQEHTEAFF
TRBJ2-7 TRBV7-3 TRBD1 few TGTGCCAGCAGCTTACTTGGGACAGGGGACCACGAGCAGTACTTC CASSLLGTGDHEQYF
TRBJ2-7 TRBV5-8 TRBD2 NA TGTGCCAGCAGCTCACCGACTAGCCCCTCCTACGAGCAGTACTTC CASSSPTSPSYEQYF
TRBJ1-5 TRBV6-5 NA few TGTGCCAGCAGCGGACAGCCTGATCAGCCCCAGCATTTT CASSGQPDQPQHF
TRBJ2-7 TRBV6-1 TRBD1 NA TGTGCCAGCAGTGACGGACAGGGCTACGAGCAGTACTTC CASSDGQGYEQYF
TRBJ2-7 TRBV27 NA once TGTGCCAGCAGTTGGGGAGCTGGCTACGAGCAGTACTTC CASSWGAGYEQYF
TRBJ2-7 TRBV6-1 NA NA TGTGCCAGCAGTGAACCGGGGGCCTACGAGCAGTACTTC CASSEPGAYEQYF
TRBJ2-1 TRBV7-3 NA NA TGTGCCAGCAGCTTAGAGGCCAGCGGAGGTTCCGATGAGCAGTTCTTC CASSLEASGGSDEQFF
TRBJ1-1 TRBV4-3 NA few TGCGCCAGCAGCCAAGAGGTTTCGGGCACTGAAGCTTTCTTT CASSQEVSGTEAFF
TRBJ2-1 TRBV7-9 TRBD2 NA TGTGCCAGCAGCAGACCCGGGACTAGCGCGAATGAGCAGTTCTTC CASSRPGTSANEQFF
TRBJ2-2 TRBV19 TRBD2 NA TGTGCCAGTAGTATCTGGGAGGGGCACGGTGTCACCGGGGAGCTGTTTTTT CASSIWEGHGVTGELFF
TRBJ2-7 TRBV7-9 TRBD2 NA TGTGCCAGCAGCTCTTCCGGACTAGCGCGATTCGAGCAGTACTTC CASSSSGLARFEQYF
TRBJ1-4 TRBV6-5 NA NA TGTGCCAGCAGTTACGGAGGGCCCGCAACTAATGAAAAACTGTTTTTT CASSYGGPATNEKLFF
TRBJ2-7 TRBV6-5 TRBD1 few TGTGCCAGCAGTCAAGGGACAGGCGAGCAGTACTTC CASSQGTGEQYF
TRBJ2-2 TRBV4-3 TRBD2 NA TGCGCCAGCAGCCAAGACCAACGGACTAGCGGGGGTCGGGCCGGGGAGCTGTTTTTT CASSQDQRTSGGRAGELFF
TRBJ2-3 TRBV7-9 TRBD2 NA TGTGCCAGCAGTCGAAGCGGGGGCACAGATACGCAGTATTTT CASSRSGGTDTQYF
TRBJ2-1 TRBV6-5 NA NA TGTGCCAGCAGTCCGTCGAGTCAGGGAGGCGGGGAGCAGTTCTTC CASSPSSQGGGEQFF
TRBJ2-6 TRBV6-1 NA many TGTGCCAGCAGGATCCTAGCTGGCGGGGCCAACGTCCTGACTTTC CASRILAGGANVLTF
TRBJ2-3 TRBV28 NA NA TGTGCCAGCAGTTTTCCAGGGTCATCAGATACGCAGTATTTT CASSFPGSSDTQYF
TRBJ1-1 TRBV5-4 NA NA TGTGCCAGCATGCGGGGTACGTACACTGAAGCTTTCTTT CASMRGTYTEAFF
TRBJ2-1 TRBV28 NA NA TGTGCCAGCAGTTCGATCTCTGGCGGCTCCTACAATGAGCAGTTCTTC CASSSISGGSYNEQFF
TRBJ2-2 TRBV7-9 NA NA TGTGCCAGCGAAGGGAGGACCGGGGAGCTGTTTTTT CASEGRTGELFF
TRBJ2-7 TRBV10-3 TRBD2 NA TGTGCCATCACCGCCGGGACTAGCGGGAGGGGGGTTTACGAGCAGTACTTC CAITAGTSGRGVYEQYF
TRBJ1-2 TRBV18 TRBD1 once TGTGCCAGCTCATCGGACAGGGACTATGGCTACACCTTC CASSSDRDYGYTF
TRBJ1-6 TRBV7-2 TRBD1 NA TGTGCCAGCAGCCAACCCGACAGGGTTCAGGATTCACCCCTCCACTTT CASSQPDRVQDSPLHF
TRBJ2-7 TRBV5-1 TRBD2 NA TGCGCCAGCAGCCCTATGGGGACTAGCGGGAGTTTTCCGCAGCAGTACTTC CASSPMGTSGSFPQQYF
TRBJ1-2 TRBV5-4 NA few TGTGCCAGCAGCTCCTCCGGGAGCTCCTATGGCTACACCTTC CASSSSGSSYGYTF
TRBJ2-1 TRBV18 TRBD1 NA TGTGCCAGCTCACCACGACAGGGGGCCAACTACAATGAGCAGTTCTTC CASSPRQGANYNEQFF
TRBJ2-7 TRBV5-1 NA NA TGCGCCAGCAGCTTGGGGAATAGCAGAGTCCTCTCCTACGAGCAGTACTTC CASSLGNSRVLSYEQYF
TRBJ2-2 TRBV7-3 NA NA TGTGCCAGCAGCAAACAGCAGGGTGCCACCGGGGAGCTGTTTTTT CASSKQQGATGELFF
TRBJ1-6 TRBV28 TRBD1 NA TGTGCCAGCAGTTCGACAGGGCCCTATAATTCACCCCTCCACTTT CASSSTGPYNSPLHF
TRBJ2-3 TRBV5-4 NA NA TGTGCCAGCAGCCTAGGGCAGGGTGGAGATACGCAGTATTTT CASSLGQGGDTQYF
TRBJ2-7 TRBV11-2 NA NA TGTGCCAGCAGCTTTGGACAGTTCTACGAGCAGTACTTC CASSFGQFYEQYF
TRBJ1-3 TRBV19 NA NA TGTGCCAGTAGTCACAGGAGTCAATCTGGAAACACCATATATTTT CASSHRSQSGNTIYF
TRBJ2-7 TRBV11-2 NA NA TGTGCCAGCAGCTTATGGTCACAGGGTGCCTACGAGCAGTACTTC CASSLWSQGAYEQYF
TRBJ2-7 TRBV4-3 NA NA TGCGCCAGCAGCCAGGCCAGGAACTACGAGCAGTACTTC CASSQARNYEQYF
TRBJ1-5 TRBV5-1 NA NA TGCGCCAGCAGCTTTGGAGGGGTCAGCCAGCCCCAGCATTTT CASSFGGVSQPQHF
TRBJ2-7 TRBV6-1 NA NA TGTGCCAGCAGATCGGACAGCAACCACGAGCAGTACTTC CASRSDSNHEQYF
TRBJ2-5 TRBV5-4 TRBD2 NA TGTGCCAGCAGCTTGGATGGCCGGGAGGGGGAGGAGACCCAGTACTTC CASSLDGREGEETQYF